Listed below are T cell receptor beta chains from one sample, sequenced in a study of T cells in Graves' hyperthyroidism and ophthalmopathy. MiXCR was run by TCRdb on the multiplex PCR reads, yielding one entry per CDR3 protein. The data show over 300,000 distinct CDR3 sequences, approximately 15% seen once. Sequences were obtained from blood. Source of these receptors: a woman in her fifties or sixties with Graves' hyperthyroidism. The CDR3 runs from the conserved cysteine through the conserved F or W. The D gene is left open where the match is weak. Size tells how often a clone was seen (once, few, many) or the class of an expanded clone, and some rows leave it out.

d_gene	abundance	j_gene	v_gene	CDR3nt	CDR3aa
TRBD1	.	TRBJ1-1	TRBV11-2	TGTGCCAGCAGCCTAACCGGGACAGGGTATACTGAAGCTTTCTTT	CASSLTGTGYTEAFF
TRBD1	many	TRBJ1-2	TRBV11-2	TGTGCCAGCAGCTCGACCGGGACAGGGCGTGTTGGCTACACCTTC	CASSSTGTGRVGYTF
TRBD2	many	TRBJ2-7	TRBV5-1	TGCGCCAGCAGCCCCCGACTAGCACATAACGAGCAGTACTTC	CASSPRLAHNEQYF
TRBD1	many	TRBJ2-7	TRBV10-3	TGTGCCATCAGTGAAGGACAGGGGAGGGACTACGAGCAGTACTTC	CAISEGQGRDYEQYF
.	.	TRBJ1-5	TRBV27	TGTGCCAGCAGTTTATATTACGGCGATAGCAATCAGCCCCAGCATTTT	CASSLYYGDSNQPQHF
.	many	TRBJ2-5	TRBV3-1	TGTGCCAGCAGCCGCCGAGGAGTTCAAGAGACCCAGTACTTC	CASSRRGVQETQYF
.	many	TRBJ1-4	TRBV12-3/TRBV12-4	TGTGCCAGCAGCTACGGGACTACAACTAATGAAAAACTGTTTTTT	CASSYGTTTNEKLFF
TRBD1	many	TRBJ2-1	TRBV7-9	TGTGCCAGCAGCCCTACCGGGACAGAGGGTTGGAATGAGCAGTTCTTC	CASSPTGTEGWNEQFF
TRBD2	many	TRBJ2-1	TRBV7-9	TGTGCCAGCAGTCTAGCGGAGAGTGGCAATGAGCAGTTCTTC	CASSLAESGNEQFF
TRBD1	.	TRBJ1-6	TRBV7-3	TGTGCCAGCAGCAGCGGGCGACAGGGCCGTCTCCACTTT	CASSSGRQGRLHF
.	few	TRBJ1-5	TRBV7-3	TGTGCCAGCAGCTTAACCAGGGACCAGCCCCAGCATTTT	CASSLTRDQPQHF
.	.	TRBJ2-7	TRBV29-1	TGCAGCGTTAGGGACCGCGCCTACGAGCAGTACTTC	CSVRDRAYEQYF
.	.	TRBJ2-3	TRBV2	TGTGCCAGCAGTGCTGGACAGGGAGGGTCAGATACGCAGTATTTT	CASSAGQGGSDTQYF
TRBD2	many	TRBJ2-1	TRBV7-8	TGTGCCAGCAGCTTATTAGGTCTAGCGGGAGGCAACAATGAGCAGTTCTTC	CASSLLGLAGGNNEQFF
TRBD1	many	TRBJ1-2	TRBV30	TGTGCCTGGAGTGGGACAGGGTCGAGTGGCTACACCTTC	CAWSGTGSSGYTF
.	many	TRBJ2-5	TRBV18	TGTGCCAGCTCACCATCGGTCCAAGAGACCCAGTACTTC	CASSPSVQETQYF
TRBD1	.	TRBJ1-2	TRBV5-1	TGCGCCAGCAGCTTGGTGGGTCCTCGACAGGGATCAGCTAACTATGGCTACACCTTC	CASSLVGPRQGSANYGYTF
.	few	TRBJ2-7	TRBV20-1	TGCAGTGCACCTCGGGGGGCAGACGAGCAGTACTTC	CSAPRGADEQYF
.	.	TRBJ1-2	TRBV15	TGTGCCACCAAGGGGGGAGGGGCCGGTGGCTACACCTTC	CATKGGGAGGYTF
.	many	TRBJ2-7	TRBV11-2	TGTGCCAGCAGCTTGGGCGGGATGGCCTACGAGCAGTACTTC	CASSLGGMAYEQYF
.	many	TRBJ2-7	TRBV30	TGTGCCTGGAGTGTAGATGGGTGGCGGCAGTACTTC	CAWSVDGWRQYF
.	many	TRBJ1-1	TRBV6-1	TGTGCCAGCAGTGGCCTACAGGGGAACACTGAAGCTTTCTTT	CASSGLQGNTEAFF
TRBD1	few	TRBJ1-6	TRBV4-1	TGCGCCAGCAGACTGACAGGGAGGTTCTATAATTCACCCCTCCACTTT	CASRLTGRFYNSPLHF
TRBD1	.	TRBJ1-5	TRBV12-3/TRBV12-4	TGTACCAGCAGTTTACAGGGGTGGAATCAGCCCCAGCATTTT	CTSSLQGWNQPQHF
.	many	TRBJ1-6	TRBV28	TGTGCCAGCAGTTCCGACCGAGATTCACCCCTCCACTTT	CASSSDRDSPLHF
.	many	TRBJ2-2	TRBV30	TGTGCCTGGAGGTTTCAGGGAATATCCGGGGAGCTGTTTTTT	CAWRFQGISGELFF
.	many	TRBJ1-4	TRBV7-9	TGTGCCAGCAGCTTGGATCGGAATGAAAAACTGTTTTTT	CASSLDRNEKLFF
TRBD2	.	TRBJ2-3	TRBV11-3	TGTGCCAGTAGCCCGACTAGCGGGAGTGTGACAGATACGCAGTATTTT	CASSPTSGSVTDTQYF
.	.	TRBJ1-5	TRBV18	TGTGCCAGCTCACCGCGGGGACCTGGGAGCAATCAGCCCCAGCATTTT	CASSPRGPGSNQPQHF
.	few	TRBJ1-1	TRBV14	TGTGCCAGCAGCCGAGCCGTGGGCTGGAACACTGAAGCTTTCTTT	CASSRAVGWNTEAFF
.	many	TRBJ1-1	TRBV18	TGTGCCAGCTCGACCAGGGTATCCCAAGAAGCTTTCTTT	CASSTRVSQEAFF